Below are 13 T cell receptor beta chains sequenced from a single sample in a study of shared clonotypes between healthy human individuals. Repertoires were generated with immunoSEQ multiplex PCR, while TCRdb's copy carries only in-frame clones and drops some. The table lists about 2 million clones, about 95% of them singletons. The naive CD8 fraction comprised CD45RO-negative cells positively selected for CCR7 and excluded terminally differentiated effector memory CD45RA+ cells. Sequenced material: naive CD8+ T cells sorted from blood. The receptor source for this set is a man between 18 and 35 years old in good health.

The DNA of the CDR3 is TGTGCCAGCAGTGTTCCGACGTTTAGCGGGGGGGTGCAAGATACGCAGTATTTT. Its protein product is CASSVPTFSGGVQDTQYF. The genes are TRBV2 and TRBJ2-3; 11 bases agree with TRBD2. The V segment lost 4 bases and the J segment 5 bases; nucleotides outside the gene matches: 14. Per the germline V gene, CDR1 is SNHLY and CDR2 is FYNNEI. The CDR3 is 18 amino acids.

Here the CDR3 DNA reads TGTGCCAGCAGTTTATCACACAGTTACGATAGCAATCAGCCCCAGCATTTT. Protein: CASSLSHSYDSNQPQHF. The gene calls are TRBV27 and TRBJ1-5, with no clear D. There are 17 residues in the CDR3. V was clipped by 0 bases and J by 0 bases, with 12 bases between them. Germline CDR1 reads MNHEY; CDR2 reads SMNVEV (reference sequence).

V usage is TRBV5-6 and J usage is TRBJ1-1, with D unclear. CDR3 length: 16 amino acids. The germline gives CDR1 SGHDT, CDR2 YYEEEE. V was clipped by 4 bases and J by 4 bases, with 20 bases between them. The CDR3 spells CASSPPRRQKGTEAFF. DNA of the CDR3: TGTGCCAGCAGCCCTCCCCGGAGGCAGAAAGGCACTGAAGCTTTCTTT.

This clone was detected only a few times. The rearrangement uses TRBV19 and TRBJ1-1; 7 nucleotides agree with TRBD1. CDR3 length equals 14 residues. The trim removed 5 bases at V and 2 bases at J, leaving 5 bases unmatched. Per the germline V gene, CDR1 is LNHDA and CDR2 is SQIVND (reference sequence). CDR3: CASSFGTVNTEAFF. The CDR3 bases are TGTGCCAGTAGTTTTGGGACAGTCAACACTGAAGCTTTCTTT.

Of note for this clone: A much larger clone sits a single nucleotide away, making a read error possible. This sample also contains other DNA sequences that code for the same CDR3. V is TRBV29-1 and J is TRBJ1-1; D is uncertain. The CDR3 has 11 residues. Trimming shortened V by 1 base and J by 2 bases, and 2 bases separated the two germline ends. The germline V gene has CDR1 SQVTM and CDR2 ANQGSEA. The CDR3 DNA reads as TGCAGCGTTGAAGGAAACACTGAAGCTTTCTTT. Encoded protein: CSVEGNTEAFF. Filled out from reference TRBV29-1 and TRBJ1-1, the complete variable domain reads SAVISQKPSRDICQRGTSLTIQCQVDSQVTMMFWYRQQPGQSLTLIATANQGSEATYESGFVIDKFPISRPNLTFSTLTVSNMSPEDSSIYLCSVEGNTEAFFGQGTRLTVV.

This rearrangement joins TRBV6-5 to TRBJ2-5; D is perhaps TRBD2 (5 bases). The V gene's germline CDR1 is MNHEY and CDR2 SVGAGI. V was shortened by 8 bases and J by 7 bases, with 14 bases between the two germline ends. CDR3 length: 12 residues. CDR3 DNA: TGTGCCAGCGGCGCGGGTGGTGGGACCCAGTACTTC. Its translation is CASGAGGGTQYF.

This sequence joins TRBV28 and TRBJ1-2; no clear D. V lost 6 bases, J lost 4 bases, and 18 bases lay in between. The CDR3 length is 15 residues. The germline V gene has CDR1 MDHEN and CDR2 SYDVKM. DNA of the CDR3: TGTGCCAGCAGCGAGGCGGCAGCTTACATCTATGGCTACACCTTC. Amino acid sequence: CASSEAAAYIYGYTF.

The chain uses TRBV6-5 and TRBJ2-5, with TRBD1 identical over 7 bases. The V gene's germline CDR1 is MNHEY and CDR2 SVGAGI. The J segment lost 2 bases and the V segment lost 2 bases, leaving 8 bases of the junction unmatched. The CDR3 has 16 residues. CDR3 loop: CASSYTSWTGQETQYF. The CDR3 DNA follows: TGTGCCAGCAGTTACACCAGTTGGACAGGTCAAGAGACCCAGTACTTC.

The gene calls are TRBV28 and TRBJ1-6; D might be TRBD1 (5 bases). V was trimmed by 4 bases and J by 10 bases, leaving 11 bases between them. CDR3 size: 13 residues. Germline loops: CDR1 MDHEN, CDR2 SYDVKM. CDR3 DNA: TGTGCCAGCAGTTCTCAGGGTGTCTCACCCCTCCACTTT. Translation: CASSSQGVSPLHF. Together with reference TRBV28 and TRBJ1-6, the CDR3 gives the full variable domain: DVKVTQSSRYLVKRTGEKVFLECVQDMDHENMFWYRQDPGLGLRLIYFSYDVKMKEKGDIPEGYSVSREKKERFSLILESASTNQTSMYLCASSSQGVSPLHFGNGTRLTVT.

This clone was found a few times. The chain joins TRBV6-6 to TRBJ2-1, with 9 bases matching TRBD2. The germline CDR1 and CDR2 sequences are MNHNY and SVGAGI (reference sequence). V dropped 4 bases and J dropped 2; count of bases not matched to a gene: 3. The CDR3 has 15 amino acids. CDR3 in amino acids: CASSFRLAAYNEQFF. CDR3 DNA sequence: TGTGCCAGCAGTTTCCGACTAGCGGCCTACAATGAGCAGTTCTTC.

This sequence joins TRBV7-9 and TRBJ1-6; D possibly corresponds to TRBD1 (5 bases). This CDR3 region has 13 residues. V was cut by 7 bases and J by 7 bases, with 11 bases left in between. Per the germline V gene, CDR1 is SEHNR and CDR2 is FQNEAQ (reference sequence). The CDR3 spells CASTQGPNSPLHF. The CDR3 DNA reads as TGTGCCAGCACCCAGGGACCGAATTCACCCCTCCACTTT.

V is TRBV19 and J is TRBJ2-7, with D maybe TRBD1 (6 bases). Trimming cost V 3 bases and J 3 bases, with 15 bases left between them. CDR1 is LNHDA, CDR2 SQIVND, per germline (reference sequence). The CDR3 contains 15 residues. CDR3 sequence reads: CASSIHRDGDYEQYF. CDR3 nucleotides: TGTGCCAGTAGTATCCACAGGGATGGGGACTACGAGCAGTACTTC.

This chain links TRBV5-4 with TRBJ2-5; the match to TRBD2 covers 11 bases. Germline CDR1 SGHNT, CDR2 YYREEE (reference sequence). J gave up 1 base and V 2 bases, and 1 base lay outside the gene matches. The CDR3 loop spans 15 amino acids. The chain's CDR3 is CASSFSGGAQETQYF. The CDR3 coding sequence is TGTGCCAGCAGCTTTAGCGGGGGGGCCCAAGAGACCCAGTACTTC.